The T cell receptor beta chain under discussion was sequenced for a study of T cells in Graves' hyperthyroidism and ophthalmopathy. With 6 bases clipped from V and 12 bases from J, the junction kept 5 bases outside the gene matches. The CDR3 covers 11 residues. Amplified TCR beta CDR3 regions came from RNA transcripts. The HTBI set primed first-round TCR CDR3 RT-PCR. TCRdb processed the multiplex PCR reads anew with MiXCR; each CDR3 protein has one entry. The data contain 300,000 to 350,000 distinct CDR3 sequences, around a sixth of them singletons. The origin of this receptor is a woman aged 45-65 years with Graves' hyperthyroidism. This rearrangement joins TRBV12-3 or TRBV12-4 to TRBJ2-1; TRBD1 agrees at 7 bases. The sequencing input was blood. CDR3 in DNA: TGTGCCAGCAGGGTGGGACAGCTGCAGTTCTTC. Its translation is CASRVGQLQFF.